The rows below give T cell receptor beta chains drawn from one sample of a study of regulatory T cells in long-lasting Graves disease. One entry per CDR3 protein results from TCRdb running MiXCR on the multiplex PCR reads. The repertoire holds hundreds of thousands of distinct CDR3 sequences, about 18% seen once, with around 37% in the top ten. The sequences come from peripheral blood mononuclear cells (PBMCs), collected at new diagnosis, from a patient treated with antithyroid drugs. The receptor set was obtained from a female donor with Graves disease. Each CDR3 is given without its conserved first and last residue. Each record gives: J gene, V gene, CDR3 protein.

>TRBJ2-1|TRBV20-1
SARGPRGNEQF
>TRBJ1-1|TRBV7-3
ASSLNANTEAF
>TRBJ2-1|TRBV27
ASSTAASEQF
>TRBJ2-1|TRBV14
ASSRGRDRVLDEQF
>TRBJ1-1|TRBV5-1
ASSQSSGRGEAF
>TRBJ1-6|TRBV6-2/TRBV6-3
ASSSDLNSPLH
>TRBJ1-4|TRBV15
ATSRVVGATNEKLF
>TRBJ1-5|TRBV3-1
ASSLDRGGQPQH
>TRBJ2-3|TRBV5-1
ASFGQAASTDTQY
>TRBJ1-2|TRBV6-1
ASTRQGMNYGYT
>TRBJ1-2|TRBV28
ASSFPSTLHGYT
>TRBJ2-7|TRBV7-9
AIQTSGSYEQY
>TRBJ2-7|TRBV12-5
ASGFGTEPSEQY
>TRBJ2-7|TRBV20-1
SAGIGTSGSWVGEQY
>TRBJ2-7|TRBV27
ASTKGGRGLSYEQY
>TRBJ2-1|TRBV7-9
ASSPNLGGTYNNEQF
>TRBJ2-5|TRBV24-1
ATSRGGIQETQY
>TRBJ1-2|TRBV5-1
ASSPGQGDYGYT
>TRBJ2-1|TRBV11-2
ASSSGALQGISGSFYEQF
>TRBJ2-3|TRBV5-6
ASSFRTSGSTDTQY
>TRBJ2-5|TRBV19
ASSPDRGRGETQY
>TRBJ1-4|TRBV5-1
PSSQQDTNEKLF
>TRBJ2-3|TRBV12-3/TRBV12-4
ASRRPGLYTDTQY
>TRBJ2-5|TRBV18
ASETYVQETQY
>TRBJ2-1|TRBV11-2
ASSLEGGYNEQF
>TRBJ2-7|TRBV25-1
ASSEWVTEGAYEQY
>TRBJ2-1|TRBV19
ASSKGLAPDGEQF
>TRBJ2-7|TRBV29-1
SARTEIQY
>TRBJ2-1|TRBV5-1
ATEWGNEQF
>TRBJ2-7|TRBV19
ASIPDNPFEQY
>TRBJ1-3|TRBV28
ASSFQGDGNTIY
>TRBJ2-1|TRBV5-1
ASSFSGAPNEQF
>TRBJ1-6|TRBV28
ASSLASPNSPLH
>TRBJ1-5|TRBV24-1
ATRAGGRGQPQH
>TRBJ1-1|TRBV19
ASGEGRGYNTEAF
>TRBJ2-7|TRBV7-9
ASSERVPPYEQY
>TRBJ1-1|TRBV20-1
SAPKNPATGQNTEAF
>TRBJ2-2|TRBV9
ASSRQGTNTGELF
>TRBJ2-3|TRBV20-1
SATLTDTQY
>TRBJ2-7|TRBV6-1
ASSPFIGLQGAPGYEQY
>TRBJ2-1|TRBV20-1
SAREPNYNEQF
>TRBJ1-5|TRBV4-2
ASSQPGQGQPQH
>TRBJ2-1|TRBV28
ASSRLAGVNEQF
>TRBJ2-3|TRBV12-3/TRBV12-4
ASKGALAGTDTQY
>TRBJ2-7|TRBV6-2/TRBV6-3
ASKNLDGSSYEQY
>NA|TRBV11-2
ASSSPPGPTDTQY
>TRBJ1-3|TRBV11-3
ASSSRQRSSGNTIY
>TRBJ2-7|TRBV5-1
VSSQRQGSSYEQY
>TRBJ2-5|TRBV5-4
ASSPPGSGETQY
>TRBJ2-2|TRBV12-3/TRBV12-4
ASSSVQVVSTGELF
>TRBJ2-7|TRBV20-1
SASEGGGAYEQY
>TRBJ2-1|TRBV24-1
ATSDLSLADYNEQF
>TRBJ2-1|TRBV19
ASGGGRTINEQF